The 2 T cell receptor beta chains presented below share a single source sample, sequenced in a study of cytomegalovirus exposure and HLA in healthy donors. Vbeta (60) and Jbeta (13) primers were used in the PCR. Repertoires were generated with immunoSEQ multiplex PCR, while TCRdb's copy carries only in-frame clones and drops some. The sample yields about 140,000 clones, 80% seen once. Sequenced material: PBMCs. These receptors all come from a man aged 25-40 years in good health and CMV-seronegative.

The chain carries TRBV27 and TRBJ2-5, with 14 nucleotides matching TRBD2. TRBJ2-7 matches the DNA end more closely, so the J call is doubtful. Germline CDR1 MNHEY, CDR2 SMNVEV (reference sequence). The CDR3 totals 17 residues. CDR3 nucleotide sequence: TGTGCCAGCAGTTTCTCCGGGACTAGCGGGAGCCCCTACGAGCAGTACTTC. Amino acids: CASSFSGTSGSPYEQYF.

The chain has TRBV10-3 and TRBJ1-5; D gene uncertain. Trimming left V 1 base short and J 4 bases short, with 11 bases between. The CDR3 runs to 15 residues. Germline lookup yields CDR1 ENHRY and CDR2 SYGVKD. CDR3 DNA: TGTGCCATCAGTGAGTGGGAAGGGAGGAATCAGCCCCAGCATTTT. Its protein product is CAISEWEGRNQPQHF.